These 32 T cell receptor beta chains originate from one sample sequenced in a study of blood T cells in healthy people across ages. Next came a second PCR, run for about 7 to 12 cycles, which used a sample-barcoded 5' primer along with a J-beta primer mix. Each CDR3 protein gets one entry after TCRdb re-called the 5' RACE reads with MiXCR. The sample contains some 1.7 million distinct CDR3 sequences, about 30% of which appear only once. What was sequenced was blood. The receptors were gathered from a woman aged 25 to 39 in good health.

V and J are TRBV28 and TRBJ2-3, with a weak D call TRBD1 (7 bases). V was trimmed by 8 bases and J by 2 bases, leaving 14 bases between them. Germline values: CDR1 MDHEN, CDR2 SYDVKM. The CDR3 spans 14 residues. CDR3 protein: CASVSGGTTDTQYF. The CDR3 nucleotides read TGTGCCAGCGTATCAGGGGGGACCACAGATACGCAGTATTTT.

This clonotype has ten or more counts. The rearrangement links TRBV20-1 to TRBJ2-5; 7 bases line up with TRBD1. Germline V gene sequence: CDR1 DFQATT, CDR2 SNEGSKA (reference sequence). The CDR3 sequence is 14 residues long. The V and J ends lost 6 bases and 6 bases, in that order; junction bases with no gene match: 13. The CDR3 nucleotides are TGCAGTGCCCCGGACAGGATGGGGGAAAAGACCCAGTACTTC. Translating it yields CSAPDRMGEKTQYF.

The chain couples TRBV14 to TRBJ2-1, with D tentatively TRBD1 or TRBD2 (6 bases each). Matching the DNA end better, TRBJ2-7 makes the J call doubtful. Germline CDR1 SGHDN, CDR2 FVKESK. The CDR3 covers 14 residues. As DNA, the CDR3 is TGTGCCAGCAGCCAAGTCAGGGGAGGAAGTGAGCAGTACTTC. Protein product: CASSQVRGGSEQYF.

This chain joins TRBV7-8 and TRBJ1-1; D not resolved. Trimming shortened V by 2 bases and J by 4 bases, and 11 bases separated the two germline ends. In germline, CDR1 is SGHVS, CDR2 FQNEAQ. The CDR3 runs 14 residues. The CDR3, as DNA: TGTGCCAGCAGCTTAAGAGCTAGGATCACTGAAGCTTTCTTT. Amino acids: CASSLRARITEAFF.

This clonotype was detected many times. The V and J genes are TRBV28 and TRBJ2-4; tentatively, D is TRBD1 (7 bases). CDR3 length equals 13 residues. Trimming took 5 bases from V and 8 from J, leaving 13 bases between them. CDR1 is MDHEN and CDR2 is SYDVKM in the germline V gene. The CDR3 protein is CASSLRGVDIQYF. The CDR3, as DNA: TGTGCCAGCAGTCTCAGGGGGGTGGACATTCAGTACTTC.

Points on this clonotype: It may be a read error: a sequence one base away is much more abundant. The rearrangement joins TRBV12-3 or TRBV12-4 to TRBJ2-5, with D uncertain. The assigned J gene may be wrong: the sequence end matches TRBJ2-1 better. The CDR3 is 13 amino acids. This CDR3 reads CASSLWEYETQFF. CDR3 bases: TGTGCCAGCAGTTTATGGGAATATGAGACCCAGTTCTTC.

The CDR3 sequence is CASRSGGENEQYF. CDR3 in DNA: TGTGCCAGCAGGAGCGGGGGGGAAAACGAGCAGTACTTC. The rearrangement links TRBV7-3 to TRBJ2-5; 10 nucleotides line up with TRBD2. The J call may be wrong; the DNA end is better matched by TRBJ2-7. CDR3 size: 13 residues. Germline values: CDR1 SGHTA, CDR2 FQGTGA.

The chain couples TRBV20-1 to TRBJ2-3; weak D call: TRBD2 (6 bases). This CDR3 contains 14 residues. CDR1 is DFQATT, CDR2 SNEGSKA, per germline (reference sequence). The V end was cut by 2 bases, the J end by 1 base, with 10 bases between. The chain's CDR3 is CSARPIAGTDTQYF. The CDR3 nucleotides are TGCAGTGCTAGACCCATAGCGGGCACAGATACGCAGTATTTT.

This sequence joins TRBV11-2 and TRBJ2-1; weak D call: TRBD2 (6 bases). The CDR3 is 17 residues long. The V gene's germline CDR1 is SGHAT and CDR2 FQNNGV. V gave up 1 base and J gave up 0 bases, with 13 bases separating them. The CDR3 sequence: CASSLAGVLSSYNEQFF. The DNA of the CDR3 is TGTGCCAGCAGCTTAGCGGGGGTTTTGAGCTCCTACAATGAGCAGTTCTTC.

Only a few counts were recorded for this clonotype. This may come from a read error, since a much larger clone is one base off. The CDR3 reads CASSPRTSGSYNEQYF. Here the CDR3 DNA reads TGTGCCAGCAGCCCTCGGACTAGCGGTTCCTACAATGAGCAGTACTTC. This chain connects TRBV7-2 to TRBJ2-1, with 10 bases that match TRBD2. The J call may not be correct, given that the DNA end is closer to TRBJ2-7. Germline V CDR1 and CDR2: SGHTA, FQGNSA. CDR3 length: 16 amino acids.

V usage is TRBV11-2 and J usage is TRBJ2-3; maybe TRBD1 (6 bases). CDR3 length: 16 amino acids. The V gene's germline CDR1 is SGHAT and CDR2 FQNNGV. Trimming removed 5 bases from V and 6 bases from J, with 21 bases in between. The CDR3 reads CASSQRRTDTRDTQYF. In DNA form, the CDR3 reads TGTGCCAGCAGCCAACGACGGACAGACACACGCGATACGCAGTATTTT.

V is TRBV20-1 and J is TRBJ2-1; TRBD2 aligns across 7 bases. The germline V gene has CDR1 DFQATT and CDR2 SNEGSKA (reference sequence). V gave up 6 bases and J gave up 7 bases; unmatched junction bases: 12. The CDR3 spans 14 residues. CDR3 region: CSALGGGSANEQFF. CDR3 sequence (DNA): TGCAGTGCCCTGGGCGGCGGGAGTGCGAATGAGCAGTTCTTC.

The chain carries TRBV7-9 and TRBJ1-2; D remains ambiguous. Trimming pared 3 bases from V and 3 bases from J, leaving 8 bases between. The CDR3 loop spans 13 amino acids. Germline V gives CDR1 SEHNR, CDR2 FQNEAQ (reference sequence). The CDR3 reads CASSFPDDYGYTF. CDR3 sequence (DNA): TGTGCCAGCAGCTTCCCAGATGACTATGGCTACACCTTC. Filled out from reference TRBV7-9 and TRBJ1-2, the complete variable domain reads DTGVSQNPRHKITKRGQNVTFRCDPISEHNRLYWYRQTLGQGPEFLTYFQNEAQLEKSRLLSDRFSAERPKGSFSTLEIQRTEQGDSAMYLCASSFPDDYGYTFGSGTRLTVV.

This clonotype was recorded a few times. The CDR3 region has the DNA TGTGCCAGCAGCTTGACCGGCGGACTAGCGGGGGCCTCCTACGAGCAGTACTTC. Translated, it gives CASSLTGGLAGASYEQYF. The V and J genes are TRBV5-5 and TRBJ2-7, with 13 bases identical to TRBD2. Trimming at V came to 1 base and at J to 0 bases, leaving 7 bases not matched to a gene. Germline V CDR1 and CDR2: SGHKS, YYEKEE (reference sequence). The CDR3 sequence is 18 residues long.

J is TRBJ1-1 and V is TRBV6-5; D might be TRBD1 (5 bases). CDR1 is MNHEY and CDR2 is SVGAGI in the germline V gene. The V and J ends lost 4 bases and 3 bases respectively, with 24 bases between them. The CDR3 extends over 18 amino acids. CDR3 region: CASSSYRGRLTGHTEAFF. CDR3 bases: TGTGCCAGCAGTTCGTACCGTGGCCGACTGACGGGGCACACTGAAGCTTTCTTT.

This clonotype was seen ten or more times. CDR3 DNA sequence: TGTGCCAGCAGCTTAGGGGACAACGGCACCTACGAGCAGTACTTC. Translated: CASSLGDNGTYEQYF. This chain uses TRBV7-9 with TRBJ2-7; TRBD1 might be the D (6 bases). Trimming took 1 base from V and 2 from J, leaving 12 bases between them. Germline values: CDR1 SEHNR, CDR2 FQNEAQ (reference sequence). The CDR3 length is 15 residues.

This clonotype was recorded many times. This chain connects TRBV15 to TRBJ2-1; TRBD1 agrees at 10 bases. This CDR3 spans 14 amino acids. CDR1 and CDR2 (germline): LNHNV, YYDKDF (reference sequence). With 3 bases clipped from V and 10 bases from J, the junction kept 6 bases outside the gene matches. CDR3 sequence (DNA): TGTGCCACCAGCAGGGACAGGGGGGGAGACGAGCAGTTCTTC. It codes for CATSRDRGGDEQFF.

This clonotype was seen many times. The chain carries TRBV27 and TRBJ2-7; TRBD2 agrees at 8 bases. J was trimmed by 2 bases and V by 5 bases; bases with no gene match: 11. Germline assignment: CDR1 MNHEY and CDR2 SMNVEV (reference sequence). CDR3 length: 16 residues. CDR3 coding DNA: TGTGCCAGCAGTCTAGTCGCGGGGGGCATGCCCTACGAGCAGTACTTC. Protein product: CASSLVAGGMPYEQYF.

This clonotype was detected a few times. The CDR3 is CASGFQGRTNEKLFF. In nucleotides, the CDR3 is TGTGCCAGCGGATTTCAGGGGCGCACTAATGAAAAACTGTTTTTT. The rearrangement joins TRBV6-6 to TRBJ1-4; tentatively, D is TRBD1 (6 bases). Trimming took off 8 bases at V and 2 bases at J, with 15 bases between the two ends. The CDR3 is 15 residues long. The germline CDR1 and CDR2 sequences are MNHNY and SVGAGI (reference sequence).

The table lists this clonotype with a few counts. The chain employs TRBV5-1 and TRBJ1-6; weak D call: TRBD1 (5 bases). The V end lost 4 bases, the J end lost 5 bases, and 13 bases lay between the germline ends. Per the germline V gene, CDR1 is SGHRS and CDR2 is YFSETQ. This CDR3 has 15 residues. The CDR3 sequence: CASSLLTTDNSPLHF. The DNA for the CDR3 is TGCGCCAGCAGCCTTTTGACGACAGATAATTCACCCCTCCACTTT.

This clonotype was detected a few times. The chain carries TRBV4-3 and TRBJ2-7, with D perhaps TRBD1 (5 bases). The V gene lost 3 bases and the J gene lost 0 bases, with 12 bases spanning the gap. CDR1 and CDR2 (germline): LGHNA, YSLEER. This CDR3 is 15 amino acids long. CDR3 in amino acids: CASSQNAGPSYEQYF. The CDR3 DNA reads TGCGCCAGCAGCCAGAATGCAGGGCCCTCCTACGAGCAGTACTTC.

The rearrangement joins TRBV28 to TRBJ1-4; 9 bases match TRBD1. Germline V gene data show CDR1 as MDHEN and CDR2 as SYDVKM. J was trimmed by 7 bases and V by 6 bases; bases with no gene match: 12. The length of the CDR3 is 16 residues. As DNA, the CDR3 is TGTGCCAGCAGCCCACCACGGGGGACAGGGTTTGAAAAACTGTTTTTT. Its translation: CASSPPRGTGFEKLFF.

This chain connects TRBV20-1 to TRBJ1-5, with 8 bases aligning to TRBD1. CDR3 length: 14 amino acids. Germline CDR1 reads DFQATT; CDR2 reads SNEGSKA (reference sequence). The junction had 2 bases not matched to a gene; V was cut back by 3 bases and J by 1 base. The CDR3 is CSASRQGSNQPQHF. CDR3 sequence (DNA): TGCAGTGCTAGCAGACAGGGGAGCAATCAGCCCCAGCATTTT.

V usage is TRBV6-1 and J usage is TRBJ1-1, with D maybe TRBD1 (5 bases). Per germline, CDR1 MNHNS and CDR2 SASEGT. With 6 bases removed from V and 1 base from J, the gap between germline ends came to 15 bases. This CDR3 has 15 residues. The CDR3 loop is CASSLMTVTNTEAFF. The CDR3 bases are TGTGCCAGCAGCCTAATGACAGTCACGAACACTGAAGCTTTCTTT.

This clonotype was recorded a few times. The chain carries TRBV7-3 and TRBJ2-2; D might be TRBD2 (6 bases). The CDR3 is made up of 17 amino acids. V dropped 2 bases and J dropped 2 bases, with 15 bases sitting between them. In germline, CDR1 is SGHTA, CDR2 FQGTGA. CDR3 in amino acids: CASSLYYGGENTGELFF. For the CDR3, the DNA is TGTGCCAGCAGCTTATATTATGGCGGGGAAAACACCGGGGAGCTGTTTTTT. The variable domain in full, completed from reference TRBV7-3 and TRBJ2-2, reads GAGVSQTPSNKVTEKGKYVELRCDPISGHTALYWYRQSLGQGPEFLIYFQGTGAADDSGLPNDRFFAVRPEGSVSTLKIQRTERGDSAVYLCASSLYYGGENTGELFFGEGSRLTVL.

This clonotype was counted a few times. The rearrangement links TRBV6-2 or TRBV6-3 to TRBJ2-5; 7 nucleotides match TRBD2. The J call may be incorrect, as the DNA end agrees better with TRBJ2-7. CDR3 size: 13 residues. Germline V gene sequence: CDR1 MNHEY, CDR2 SVGEGT. Here the CDR3 reads CASSYATGGEQYF. The CDR3 DNA is TGTGCCAGCAGTTATGCTACGGGGGGCGAGCAGTACTTC.

This clonotype appeared a few times. The rearrangement links TRBV5-5 to TRBJ2-5; unclear D gene. The CDR3 spans 14 residues. V lost 4 bases and J 2 bases, leaving 12 bases between the germline ends. Per the germline V gene, CDR1 is SGHKS and CDR2 is YYEKEE (reference sequence). CDR3 residues: CASSRRAAQETQYF. The CDR3 nucleotides are TGTGCCAGCAGCCGACGGGCAGCGCAAGAGACCCAGTACTTC.

This clonotype appeared many times. The chain carries TRBV5-6 and TRBJ2-5; D gene ambiguous. The CDR3 consists of 14 residues. V was shortened by 4 bases and J by 2 bases, with 12 bases between the two germline ends. Per germline, CDR1 SGHDT and CDR2 YYEEEE. CDR3 sequence reads: CASSAVSLQETQYF. The DNA for the CDR3 is TGTGCCAGCAGCGCGGTCTCACTACAAGAGACCCAGTACTTC.

This clonotype was seen a handful of times. The gene calls are TRBV7-9 and TRBJ1-2, with TRBD1 as a possible D gene (5 bases). Germline loops: CDR1 SEHNR, CDR2 FQNEAQ (reference sequence). The CDR3 consists of 17 residues. V was trimmed by 1 base and J by 1 base, leaving 16 bases between them. CDR3 DNA sequence: TGTGCCAGCAGCTTAGAAGGTCGGGGGAGATATAACTATGGCTACACCTTC. This gives the protein CASSLEGRGRYNYGYTF.

In the case of this clonotype: Possible read error: a much larger clone is one base away. The chain carries TRBV3-1 and TRBJ2-7; TRBD2 matches at 7 bases. CDR3 size: 19 residues. V shed 0 bases, J shed 7 bases, and the junction held 21 bases outside the gene matches. Looked up from germline, CDR1 is LGHDT and CDR2 is YNNKEL (reference sequence). The CDR3 coding sequence is TGTGCCAGCAGCCAAGAAAGGCTAGCGGAACTTCTGACCTACAATGAGCAGTACTTC. Protein: CASSQERLAELLTYNEQYF.

The chain links TRBV11-2 to TRBJ1-1; TRBD1 aligns across 8 bases. The CDR3 runs 15 residues. Trimming at V came to 4 bases and at J to 6 bases, leaving 10 bases not matched to a gene. Germline assignment: CDR1 SGHAT and CDR2 FQNNGV. The CDR3 nucleotides read TGTGCCAGCAGCTCTAAGGACAGGGCGAAGCCTGAAGCTTTCTTT. Encoded protein: CASSSKDRAKPEAFF.

Concerning this clonotype: An end of the junction does not agree with germline; a read error may underlie this. The chain employs TRBV2 and TRBJ2-4; a possible D gene is TRBD1 (6 bases). Looked up from germline, CDR1 is SNHLY and CDR2 is FYNNEI. The CDR3 is 14 residues long. The DNA of the CDR3 is TGTGCCAGCAGCCCAAGGGACACGTCCTACGAGCAGGACTTC. Protein product: CASSPRDTSYEQDF.